These T cell receptor beta chains were read from a single sample in a study of cytomegalovirus exposure and HLA in healthy donors. Profiling relied on immunoSEQ multiplex PCR, and the TCRdb table lists in-frame clones only, not all of them. The table includes about 120,000 clones, around 82% detected once. Sequenced: PBMCs. These receptors were obtained from a woman aged 40 to 50 in good health and CMV-seropositive. Each CDR3 is given with its conserved first and last residue. D genes are given only for firm matches. The size entry is marked missing in some rows and otherwise reads once, few, many or a size class.

abundance	v_gene	d_gene	j_gene	CDR3nt	CDR3aa
.	TRBV9	.	TRBJ2-7	TGTGCCAGCTCCTCAACCGGGATTAACTCCTACGAGCAGTACTTC	CASSSTGINSYEQYF
.	TRBV29-1	.	TRBJ1-4	TGCAGCGCAACAGGGTACGAACTGTTTTTT	CSATGYELFF
.	TRBV15	.	TRBJ2-1	TGTGCCACCAGCAGCCAAACAGAATACAATGAGCAGTTCTTC	CATSSQTEYNEQFF
.	TRBV28	TRBD1	TRBJ1-2	TGTGCCAGCACCTCGATGGGACAGGTATATGGCTACACCTTC	CASTSMGQVYGYTF
.	TRBV6-1	.	TRBJ1-5	TGTGCCAGCAGTGTCGGACATTATAGCAATCAGCCCCAGCATTTT	CASSVGHYSNQPQHF
.	TRBV10-1	.	TRBJ2-7	TGCGCCAGCAGTGAGGACCTAGGGGCAGGTGGGCGGCAGTACTTC	CASSEDLGAGGRQYF
.	TRBV6-5	.	TRBJ1-1	TGTGCCAGCAGTTACGACAGCTTTGGGTTGAACACTGAAGCTTTCTTT	CASSYDSFGLNTEAFF
.	TRBV6-5	.	TRBJ1-2	TGTGCCAGCAGGGACAAGATCGGGGGCTACACCTTC	CASRDKIGGYTF
.	TRBV19	.	TRBJ1-5	TGTGCCAGTAGTATGGTGTCAGGGGGCAATCAGCCCCAGCATTTT	CASSMVSGGNQPQHF
once	TRBV6-1	.	TRBJ1-5	TGTGCCAGCAGTGCCACCGTCGGGGGGGCGGGTCAGCCCCAGCATTTT	CASSATVGGAGQPQHF
.	TRBV27	.	TRBJ1-5	TGTGCCAGCCGACAGGTGCTCTATCAGCCCCAGCATTTT	CASRQVLYQPQHF
.	TRBV19	.	TRBJ1-4	TGTGCCAGTAGTGCGACAATGTTTAATGAAAAACTGTTTTTT	CASSATMFNEKLFF
.	TRBV9	TRBD2	TRBJ2-7	TGTGCCAGCAGCACGGTAGCGGGAGCGGGGAACGAGCAGTACTTC	CASSTVAGAGNEQYF
.	TRBV30	.	TRBJ1-2	TGTGCCTGGAAGACAGTCGGCTACACCTTC	CAWKTVGYTF
.	TRBV28	TRBD2	TRBJ2-3	TGTGCCAGCACCCCCCTAGCGGGAGGAACGGGGGATACGCAGTATTTT	CASTPLAGGTGDTQYF
.	TRBV30	TRBD2	TRBJ2-7	TGTGCCTGGAGTTCTCATCCCGTTCACCAACCGGGACTAGCGGGATTCAAGCAGTACTTC	CAWSSHPVHQPGLAGFKQYF
once	TRBV28	.	TRBJ1-1	TGTGCCAGCAATATGCGGGACACTGAAGCTTTCTTT	CASNMRDTEAFF
.	TRBV9	TRBD2	TRBJ2-1	TGTGCCAGCAGCGTCACTGCCGGGGGGGGCAATGAGCAGTTCTTC	CASSVTAGGGNEQFF
.	TRBV4-3	.	TRBJ2-7	TGCGCCAGCAGCCAAGAGGTCGGGAGCTCCTACGAGCAGTACTTC	CASSQEVGSSYEQYF
few	TRBV5-4	.	TRBJ2-7	TGTGCCAGCAGCTTGTACAATGGCAAGCAGTACTTC	CASSLYNGKQYF
once	TRBV19	TRBD1	TRBJ1-2	TGTGCCAGTAGTATAGATGGGACAGGGGCATTGTGTGGCTACACCTTC	CASSIDGTGALCGYTF
.	TRBV27	.	TRBJ2-7	TGTGCCAGCAGGTCTTCGCCCGGGGGCTCCTACGAGCAGTACTTC	CASRSSPGGSYEQYF
.	TRBV19	.	TRBJ2-5	TGTGCCAGTAGTACCGCGGGGGAGACCCAGTACTTC	CASSTAGETQYF
.	TRBV7-9	TRBD1	TRBJ1-1	TGTGCCAGCAGCCACACGGGACAGGGCTATTATCTAATGAACACTGAAGCTTTCTTT	CASSHTGQGYYLMNTEAFF
few	TRBV7-9	TRBD1	TRBJ1-1	TGTGCCAGCAGCTTCCGGGACAGGGAAGGGACTGAAGCTTTCTTT	CASSFRDREGTEAFF
.	TRBV18	.	TRBJ2-4	TGTGCCAGCTCAGTAACAGCCAACGTCGACAAAAACATTCAGTACTTC	CASSVTANVDKNIQYF
.	TRBV6-5	TRBD1	TRBJ2-7	TGTGCCGGGAAAAACAGGGGTGGTTGGTTCGAGCAGTACTTC	CAGKNRGGWFEQYF
.	TRBV5-1	.	TRBJ2-3	TGCGCCAGCCATGAAACTACCATCGGCACAGATACGCAGTATTTT	CASHETTIGTDTQYF
.	TRBV19	TRBD2	TRBJ2-7	TGTGCCAGTAGTTTTAGCGGGAGCGCCTACGAGCAGTACTTC	CASSFSGSAYEQYF
.	TRBV19	.	TRBJ2-1	TGTGCCAGTAGTAGGGACACCGTTGACAATGAGCAGTTCTTC	CASSRDTVDNEQFF